Included here is one TCR beta chain sequence, with context. Each sample yielded at least 6 micrograms of PBMC total RNA. The data derive from a study of blood T cells in healthy people across ages. The use of a sample-barcoded 5' primer and a J-beta primer mix characterized a second PCR of roughly 6 to 12 cycles. TCRdb re-called the 5' RACE reads through MiXCR, storing one row per CDR3 protein. The repertoire holds 2 million or so distinct CDR3 sequences, with around 50% as singletons. The CDR3 has 14 residues. Trimming took 7 bases from V and 4 from J; bases not matched to a gene: 9. The chain couples TRBV12-3 or TRBV12-4 to TRBJ1-2, with 7 bases matching TRBD1. This sequence was found in a woman aged 40 to 55 in good health. The sequenced sample consisted of blood. The CDR3 DNA is TGTGCCAGCACCCAACAGGGGCTCGGCTATGGCTACACCTTC. Translating it yields CASTQQGLGYGYTF.